These T cell receptor beta chains were read from a single sample in a study of identifying expanded T cells in peripheral blood. Generated by immunoSEQ multiplex PCR, the TCRdb table keeps only in-frame clones and is missing some. In the table there are under 100,000 clones, roughly 90% of which are singletons. Input material: blood. Source of these receptors: a person between 18 and 70 years old in good health. CDR3s include the opening cysteine and the closing phenylalanine or tryptophan. A D gene is named only where the DNA matches it firmly. A clone size is listed for some rows: how often the clone was seen (once, few, many), or a class if it is expanded.

17 | TRBD1 | TRBJ1-2 | . | TRBV4-1 | CASSQDVRDRGFDGYTF | TGCGCCAGCAGCCAAGACGTACGGGACAGGGGTTTCGATGGCTACACCTTC
16 | . | TRBJ2-7 | . | TRBV15 | CATSRDAAATKYEQYF | TGTGCCACCAGCAGAGATGCGGCAGCTACCAAGTACGAGCAGTACTTC
13 | TRBD1 | TRBJ2-7 | . | TRBV7-2 | CASSLVGGDEQYF | TGTGCCAGCAGCTTAGTAGGGGGCGACGAGCAGTACTTC
13 | . | TRBJ1-2 | once | TRBV18 | CASSPTEDYGYTF | TGTGCCAGCTCACCCACAGAGGACTATGGCTACACCTTC
15 | . | TRBJ1-1 | . | TRBV30 | CAGWGRLQDSLEAFF | TGTGCCGGTTGGGGGCGCTTACAAGACAGCTTAGAAGCTTTCTTT
17 | . | TRBJ1-1 | . | TRBV7-2 | CASSIQFRAGVDTEAFF | TGTGCCAGCAGCATCCAATTTCGGGCAGGGGTTGACACTGAAGCTTTCTTT
16 | . | TRBJ2-5 | . | TRBV5-1 | CASSLAGGEGQETQYF | TGCGCCAGCAGCTTGGCCGGCGGGGAAGGTCAAGAGACCCAGTACTTC
13 | TRBD2 | TRBJ2-3 | . | TRBV6-6 | CASGLALTDTQYF | TGTGCCAGCGGACTAGCTCTCACAGATACGCAGTATTTT
15 | TRBD1 | TRBJ1-1 | . | TRBV28 | CASSAPGTVNTEAFF | TGTGCCAGCAGTGCTCCCGGGACAGTTAACACTGAAGCTTTCTTT
13 | . | TRBJ1-1 | . | TRBV19 | CASSTLVNTEAFF | TGTGCCAGTAGTACGCTCGTGAACACTGAAGCTTTCTTT